The rows below give T cell receptor beta chains drawn from one sample of a study of Graves' ophthalmopathy and Graves' hyperthyroidism. TCRdb redid the calling of the multiplex PCR reads with MiXCR, one entry per CDR3 protein. The sample includes 400,000 to 450,000 distinct CDR3 sequences, 21% of them seen just once. Input material: peripheral blood. These TCRs come from a woman aged 18-30 years with stable Graves' hyperthyroidism. Both conserved end residues are part of each CDR3. Fields, in order: J gene, CDR3 length, D gene, clone size, V gene, CDR3 DNA, CDR3 protein. D genes are given only for firm matches. Not all rows give a size; the values are once, few, many and, for expanded clones, a class.

>TRBJ2-6|17|TRBD1|many|TRBV6-1
TGTGCCAGCAGCCGTGGACAGGGTGATTCTGGGGCCAACGTCCTGACTTTC
CASSRGQGDSGANVLTF
>TRBJ2-7|11|.|many|TRBV29-1
TGCAGCGTTGGACCCGCCTACGAGCAGTACTTC
CSVGPAYEQYF
>TRBJ2-2|13|TRBD2|few|TRBV30
TGTGCCTGGAGAGGACTAGCGGTGGGGGAGCTGTTTTTT
CAWRGLAVGELFF
>TRBJ2-7|13|TRBD1|many|TRBV29-1
TGCAGCGTGGGACAGGGTGATTGGCTCGAGCAGTACTTC
CSVGQGDWLEQYF
>TRBJ1-1|14|.|many|TRBV3-1
TGTGCCAGCAGACGTGCGAGGGACGGCCCGAAGGCTTTCTTT
CASRRARDGPKAFF
>TRBJ1-2|14|TRBD1|many|TRBV29-1
TGCAGCGTTGGGGGACAGAAAGCTAATTATGGCTACACCTTC
CSVGGQKANYGYTF
>TRBJ2-2|14|.|.|TRBV6-2/TRBV6-3
TGTGCCAGCAGGCCGGCCCTTTCGGCCGGGGAGCTGTTTTTT
CASRPALSAGELFF
>TRBJ1-2|13|TRBD1|few|TRBV6-5
TGTGCCAGCAGTTACTCGGGGACAGTTGGCTACACCTTC
CASSYSGTVGYTF
>TRBJ2-7|11|.|many|TRBV11-2
TGTGCCAGCAGCTTATGGAACGAGCAGTACTTC
CASSLWNEQYF
>TRBJ2-7|13|.|.|TRBV4-2
TGTGCCAGCAGCCAAGATAAGATCTACGAGCAGTACTTC
CASSQDKIYEQYF
>TRBJ1-3|18|.|many|TRBV25-1
TGTGCCAGCAGTGATCCTAGGACAGATCCGAGCTCTGGAAACACCATATATTTT
CASSDPRTDPSSGNTIYF
>TRBJ2-7|11|.|many|TRBV12-3/TRBV12-4
TGTGCCAGCACTTTCAGTGGCGAGCAGTACTTC
CASTFSGEQYF
>TRBJ1-5|14|.|.|TRBV10-3
TGTGCCGCATCCGAGGGGAATAGCAATCAGCCCCAGCATTTT
CAASEGNSNQPQHF
>TRBJ1-1|12|.|many|TRBV29-1
TGCAGCGTTAGCAAGGAGTTCACTGAAGCTTTCTTT
CSVSKEFTEAFF
>TRBJ1-5|15|.|many|TRBV18
TGTGCCAGCTCACCAGCCCAGGGCTTAGGGCAGCCCCAGCATTTT
CASSPAQGLGQPQHF
>TRBJ2-7|14|TRBD2|many|TRBV12-3/TRBV12-4
TGTGCCAGCAGTTTTAGCGGGATAGCCTACGAGCAGTACTTC
CASSFSGIAYEQYF
>TRBJ2-7|12|.|many|TRBV2
TGTGCCGGCAGCGCCCAGGGTTCCCAACAGTACTTC
CAGSAQGSQQYF
>TRBJ2-7|15|.|many|TRBV12-3/TRBV12-4
TGTGCCAGCAGTTTATTACTAGTTCCTCCCTACGAGCAGTACTTC
CASSLLLVPPYEQYF
>TRBJ2-7|15|TRBD2|many|TRBV12-3/TRBV12-4
TGTGCCAGCAGTCGACTAGCGGGAGTCCGCCACGAGCAGTACTTC
CASSRLAGVRHEQYF
>TRBJ1-6|14|.|many|TRBV2
TGTGCCAGCAGTGTCAAAGTGGGCAATTCACCCCTCCACTTT
CASSVKVGNSPLHF
>TRBJ1-1|14|.|many|TRBV6-2/TRBV6-3
TGTGCCAGCAGTTACTCGGGCTTGAACACTGAAGCTTTCTTT
CASSYSGLNTEAFF
>TRBJ2-5|14|.|many|TRBV6-5
TGTGCCAGCAGTTACACAGGGTCACAAGAGACCCAGTACTTC
CASSYTGSQETQYF
>TRBJ2-7|14|.|many|TRBV27
TGTGCCAGCAGCATCTCGAGGGGGTACTACGAGCAGTACTTC
CASSISRGYYEQYF
>TRBJ1-2|16|.|few|TRBV5-1
TGCGCCAGCAGCAGGACGGCGGCAGAGAAGAACTATGGCTACACCTTC
CASSRTAAEKNYGYTF
>TRBJ2-3|15|.|few|TRBV28
TGTGCCAGCAGTTTGATCAGGACCTTCACAGATACGCAGTATTTT
CASSLIRTFTDTQYF
>TRBJ2-7|16|TRBD2|few|TRBV5-5
TGTGCCAGCAGCTTGCCCGGCGGCGGGAGGGCTTCCGAGCAGTACTTC
CASSLPGGGRASEQYF
>TRBJ1-6|15|TRBD1|many|TRBV6-1
TGTGCCAGCATAGGTTCGCCGGGACAGGGGAGTCCCCTCCACTTT
CASIGSPGQGSPLHF
>TRBJ2-5|15|.|.|TRBV5-1
TGCGCCAGCAGCCCGGTGGGGACCCAAGGAGAGACCGAGTACTTC
CASSPVGTQGETEYF
>TRBJ1-2|15|.|.|TRBV20-1
TGCAGTGCTTCGAATCCCGCCGAGGCTAACTATGGCTACACCTTC
CSASNPAEANYGYTF
>TRBJ2-7|15|TRBD2|many|TRBV12-3/TRBV12-4
TGTGCCAGCAGAGTTGGACTAGCGGGAGCCTACGAGCAGTACTTC
CASRVGLAGAYEQYF
>TRBJ2-7|14|TRBD2|many|TRBV28
TGTGCCAGCACAGCGGGGGACCCAGTGTACGAGCAGTACTTC
CASTAGDPVYEQYF
>TRBJ1-5|13|.|.|TRBV19
TGTGCCAGTAGTATCACAGATAATCAGCCCCAGCATTTT
CASSITDNQPQHF